A single T cell receptor (beta chain) is shown here with its context. The antigen remains unidentified. The TCR library was prepared using RNA isolated from PBMCs. MiXCR, run by TCRdb on the reads, gives a single entry per CDR3 protein. The sample holds around 700 distinct CDR3 sequences, 88% seen once. This record belongs to a study of regulatory T cells in long-lasting Graves disease. The germline V gene has CDR1 DFQATT and CDR2 SNEGSKA (reference sequence). CDR3 length equals 15 residues. V shed 0 bases and J shed 5 bases, with 16 bases lying between them. Overall study findings and caveats: The number of shared public clonotypes was higher in persistent patients (more than 2,500) than new patients (approximately 1,000).

This specimen consisted of peripheral blood mononuclear cells (PBMCs), obtained with antithyroid drug treatment, in newly diagnosed or persistent Graves disease (not recorded which). This sequence joins TRBV20-1 and TRBJ2-5; D could derive from TRBD1 or TRBD2 (5 bases each). The sequence came from a woman in her forties or fifties with Graves disease. CDR3 protein: CSARDAGTQKETQYF. The CDR3 DNA reads TGCAGTGCTAGAGACGCCGGGACCCAGAAGGAGACCCAGTACTTC.